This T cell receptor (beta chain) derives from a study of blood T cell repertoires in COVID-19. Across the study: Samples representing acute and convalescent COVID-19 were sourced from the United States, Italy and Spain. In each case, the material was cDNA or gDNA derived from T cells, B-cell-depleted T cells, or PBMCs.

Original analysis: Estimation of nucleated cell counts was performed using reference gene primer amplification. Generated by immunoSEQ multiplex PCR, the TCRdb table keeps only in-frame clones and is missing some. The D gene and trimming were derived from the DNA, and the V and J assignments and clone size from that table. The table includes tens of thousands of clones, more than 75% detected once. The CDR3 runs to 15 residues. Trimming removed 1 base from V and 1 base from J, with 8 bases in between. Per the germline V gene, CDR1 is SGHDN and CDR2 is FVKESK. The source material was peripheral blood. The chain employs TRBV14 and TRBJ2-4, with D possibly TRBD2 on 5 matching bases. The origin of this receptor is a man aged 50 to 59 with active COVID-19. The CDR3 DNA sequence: TGTGCCAGCAGCCAAGTCGGCGGGGCCAAAAACATTCAGTACTTC. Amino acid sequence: CASSQVGGAKNIQYF.